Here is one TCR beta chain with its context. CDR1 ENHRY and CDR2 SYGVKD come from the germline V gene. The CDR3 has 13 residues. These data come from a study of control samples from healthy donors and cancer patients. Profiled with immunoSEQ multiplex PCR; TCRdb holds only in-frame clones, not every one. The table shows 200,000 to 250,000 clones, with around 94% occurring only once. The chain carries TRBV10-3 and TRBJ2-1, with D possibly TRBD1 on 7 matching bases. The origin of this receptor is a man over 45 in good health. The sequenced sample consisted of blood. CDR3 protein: CALGGSWGGEQFF. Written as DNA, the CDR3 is TGTGCTTTAGGGGGCTCATGGGGAGGTGAGCAGTTCTTC.